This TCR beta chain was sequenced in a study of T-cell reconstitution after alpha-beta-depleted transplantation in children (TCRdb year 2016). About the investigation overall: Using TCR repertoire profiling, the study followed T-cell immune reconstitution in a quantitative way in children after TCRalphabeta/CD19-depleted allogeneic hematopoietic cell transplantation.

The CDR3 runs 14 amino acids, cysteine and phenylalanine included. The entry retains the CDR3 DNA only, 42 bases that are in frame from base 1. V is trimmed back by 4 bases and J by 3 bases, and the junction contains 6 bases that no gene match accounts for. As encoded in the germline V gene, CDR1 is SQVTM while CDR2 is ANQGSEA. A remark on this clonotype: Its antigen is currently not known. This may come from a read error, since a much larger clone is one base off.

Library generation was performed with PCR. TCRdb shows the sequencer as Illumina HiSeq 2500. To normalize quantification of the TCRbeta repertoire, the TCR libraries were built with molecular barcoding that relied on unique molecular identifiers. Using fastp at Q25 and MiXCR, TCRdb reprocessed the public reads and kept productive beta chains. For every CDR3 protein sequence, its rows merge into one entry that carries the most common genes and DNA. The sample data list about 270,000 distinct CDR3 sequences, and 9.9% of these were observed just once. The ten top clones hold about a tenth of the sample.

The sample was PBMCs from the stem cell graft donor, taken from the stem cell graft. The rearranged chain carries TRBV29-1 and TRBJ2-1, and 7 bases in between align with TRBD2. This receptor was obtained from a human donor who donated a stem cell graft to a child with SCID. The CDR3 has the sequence CSVVGGEGYNEQFF. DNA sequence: TGCAGCGTTGTAGGTGGGGAGGGCTACAATGAGCAGTTCTTC.